This TCR beta chain was obtained from a study of vaccination effects on CD4 cells after COVID-19. Sequenced by immunoSEQ multiplex PCR; TCRdb stores in-frame clones only, minus some. The sample holds roughly 41,000 clones, around three quarters seen once. Per germline, CDR1 MGHRA and CDR2 YSYEKL. The V end was cut by 4 bases, the J end by 1 base, with 10 bases between. This CDR3 region has 14 residues. This clone was seen a single time. Antigen specificity is unknown. Sequencing in the ViraFEST assay came after antigen-specific CD4+ T cells had been expanded with viral peptide pools, which were used to stimulate PBMC. Isolation of CD4+ T cells took place after about nine days of culture. Prior SARS-CoV-2 infection was absent in the vaccine recipients, as shown by negative nucleocapsid antibodies.

This receptor was taken from a human donor who received a COVID-19 vaccine. Sequenced material: CD4+ T cells from PBMCs cultured with HCoV-NL63 spike peptides, taken before COVID-19 vaccination. The gene calls are TRBV4-1 and TRBJ1-1; possible D gene TRBD1, 5 bases. CDR3 residues: CASSRGTGNTEAFF. In DNA form, the CDR3 reads TGCGCCAGCAGCCGTGGGACTGGGAACACTGAAGCTTTCTTT.